This T cell receptor beta chain was captured in a study of cytomegalovirus exposure and HLA in healthy donors. Findings and caveats of the study: TCR sequences were mostly rare, though some public TCRs occurred in many donors. Researchers counted approximately 160 TCR beta chains as cytomegalovirus-associated. According to reports, the classifier identified cytomegalovirus status with high specificity and sensitivity. The authors confirmed in vitro that a few CMV-associated chains were specific for CMV antigens.

This table comes from immunoSEQ multiplex PCR, and its TCRdb copy is limited to in-frame clones, with some not included. Counted here are roughly 180,000 clones, around nine tenths occurring once; the ten biggest clones make up roughly 7%. Comment on this clone: What it binds is unknown.

The TCR was taken from a man aged 25-45 years in good health and CMV-seropositive. The specimen sequenced was PBMCs.

CDR3 sequence (DNA): TGCGCCAGCCTTTTGGCTACCTTCGGAGATACGCAGTATTTT. It yields the protein CASLLATFGDTQYF. The J gene is TRBJ2-3, the V gene TRBV5-1; D unresolved. This CDR3 spans 14 amino acids. V lost 7 bases and J lost 5, with 17 bases in between. The germline V gene encodes CDR1 SGHRS and CDR2 YFSETQ.